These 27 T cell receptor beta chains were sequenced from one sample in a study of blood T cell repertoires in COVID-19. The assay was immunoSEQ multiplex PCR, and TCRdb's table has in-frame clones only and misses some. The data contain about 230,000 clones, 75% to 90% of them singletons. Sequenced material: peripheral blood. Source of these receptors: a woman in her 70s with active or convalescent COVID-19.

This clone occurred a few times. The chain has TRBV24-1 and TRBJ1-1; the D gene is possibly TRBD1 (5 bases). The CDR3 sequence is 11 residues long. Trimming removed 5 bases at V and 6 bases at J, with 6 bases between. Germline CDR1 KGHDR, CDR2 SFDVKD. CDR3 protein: CATSGGAEAFF. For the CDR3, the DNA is TGTGCCACCAGTGGGGGGGCTGAAGCTTTCTTT.

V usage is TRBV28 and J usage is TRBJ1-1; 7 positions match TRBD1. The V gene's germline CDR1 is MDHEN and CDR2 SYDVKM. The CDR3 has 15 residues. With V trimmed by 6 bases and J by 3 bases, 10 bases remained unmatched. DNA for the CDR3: TGTGCCAGCAGCCGAGGGGGCCTCGGGGACACTGAAGCTTTCTTT. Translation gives CASSRGGLGDTEAFF.

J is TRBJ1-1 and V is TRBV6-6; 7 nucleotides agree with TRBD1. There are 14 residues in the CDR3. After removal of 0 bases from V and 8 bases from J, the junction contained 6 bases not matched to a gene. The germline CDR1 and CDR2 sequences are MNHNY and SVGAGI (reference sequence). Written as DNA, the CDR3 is TGTGCCAGCAGTTACTCGCTTGAGACAGGGGAAGCTTTCTTT. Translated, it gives CASSYSLETGEAFF.

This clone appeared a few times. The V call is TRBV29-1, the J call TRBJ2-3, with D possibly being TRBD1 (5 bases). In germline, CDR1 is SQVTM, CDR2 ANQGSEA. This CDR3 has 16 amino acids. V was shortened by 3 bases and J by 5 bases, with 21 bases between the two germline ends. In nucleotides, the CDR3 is TGCAGCGTTGACTCCCCCGGCCAGGGAAATGAAGATACGCAGTATTTT. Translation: CSVDSPGQGNEDTQYF.

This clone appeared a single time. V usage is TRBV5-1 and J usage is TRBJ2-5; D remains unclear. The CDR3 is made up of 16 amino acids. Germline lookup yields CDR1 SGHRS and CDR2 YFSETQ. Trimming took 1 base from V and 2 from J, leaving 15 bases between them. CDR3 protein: CASSLRSSGPQETQYF. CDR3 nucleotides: TGCGCCAGCAGCTTGCGGTCTAGTGGTCCTCAAGAGACCCAGTACTTC.

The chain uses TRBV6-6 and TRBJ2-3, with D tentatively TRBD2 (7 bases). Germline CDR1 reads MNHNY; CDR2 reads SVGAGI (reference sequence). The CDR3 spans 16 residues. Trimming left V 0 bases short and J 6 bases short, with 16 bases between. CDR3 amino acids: CASSYSGGGRPDTQYF. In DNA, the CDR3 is TGTGCCAGCAGTTACTCGGGGGGGGGCCGGCCTGATACGCAGTATTTT.

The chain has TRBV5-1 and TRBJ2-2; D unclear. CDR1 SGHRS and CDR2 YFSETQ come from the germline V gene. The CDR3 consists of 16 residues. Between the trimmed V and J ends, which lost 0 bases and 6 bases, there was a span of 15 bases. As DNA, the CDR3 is TGCGCCAGCAGCTTGGCCGCGTTTATAAGCTCCGGGGAGCTGTTTTTT. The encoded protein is CASSLAAFISSGELFF.

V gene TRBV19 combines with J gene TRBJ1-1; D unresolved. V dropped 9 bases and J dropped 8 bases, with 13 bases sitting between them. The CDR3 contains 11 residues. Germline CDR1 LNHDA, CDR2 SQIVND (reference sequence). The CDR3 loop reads CASTFQREAFF. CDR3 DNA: TGTGCCAGCACATTTCAGAGGGAAGCTTTCTTT.

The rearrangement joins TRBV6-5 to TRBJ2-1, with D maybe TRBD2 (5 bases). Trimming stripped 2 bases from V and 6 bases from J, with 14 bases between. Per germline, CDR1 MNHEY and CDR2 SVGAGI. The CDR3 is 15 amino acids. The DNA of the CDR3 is TGTGCCAGCAGTTACCAAGCGGTTCATATCAATGAGCAGTTCTTC. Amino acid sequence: CASSYQAVHINEQFF.

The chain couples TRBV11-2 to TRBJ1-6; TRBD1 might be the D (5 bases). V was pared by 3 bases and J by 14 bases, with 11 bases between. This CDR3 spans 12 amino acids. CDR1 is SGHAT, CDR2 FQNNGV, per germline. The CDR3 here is CASSFEGASLHF. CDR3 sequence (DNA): TGTGCCAGCAGCTTTGAAGGGGCCTCCCTCCACTTT.

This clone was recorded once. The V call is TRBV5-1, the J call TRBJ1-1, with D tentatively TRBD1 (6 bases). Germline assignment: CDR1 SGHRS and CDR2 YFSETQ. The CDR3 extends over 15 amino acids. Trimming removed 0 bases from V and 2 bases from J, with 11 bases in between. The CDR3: CASSLVPGENTEAFF. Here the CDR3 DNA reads TGCGCCAGCAGCTTGGTCCCAGGGGAAAACACTGAAGCTTTCTTT.

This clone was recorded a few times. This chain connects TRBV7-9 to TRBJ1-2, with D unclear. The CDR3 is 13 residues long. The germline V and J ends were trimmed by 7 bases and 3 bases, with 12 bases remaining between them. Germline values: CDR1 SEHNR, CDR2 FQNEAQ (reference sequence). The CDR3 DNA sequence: TGTGCCAGCACCCGAGCTAGAGACTATGGCTACACCTTC. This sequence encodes CASTRARDYGYTF.

The CDR3 DNA reads TGTGCCAGCAGCTTCGCAAGCGGGGATGAGCAGTTCTTC. Amino acid sequence: CASSFASGDEQFF. The V and J genes are TRBV11-3 and TRBJ2-1; TRBD2 matches 7 bases. Germline V CDR1 and CDR2: SGHNT, YENEEA. This CDR3 is built from 13 residues. V was pared by 3 bases and J by 8 bases, with 4 bases of the junction left unmatched.

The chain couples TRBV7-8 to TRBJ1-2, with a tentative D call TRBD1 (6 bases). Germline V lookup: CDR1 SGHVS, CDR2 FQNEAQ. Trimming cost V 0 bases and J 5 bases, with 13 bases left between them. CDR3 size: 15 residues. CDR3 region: CASSLASAGEYGYTF. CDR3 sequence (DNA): TGTGCCAGCAGCTTAGCGTCGGCAGGGGAGTATGGCTACACCTTC.

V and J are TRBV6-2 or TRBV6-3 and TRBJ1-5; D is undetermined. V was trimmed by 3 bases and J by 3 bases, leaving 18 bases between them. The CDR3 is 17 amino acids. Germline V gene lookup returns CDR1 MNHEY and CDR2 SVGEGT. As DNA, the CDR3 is TGTGCCAGCAGTTATCTCCCCCCCCGGGTCACCAATCAGCCCCAGCATTTT. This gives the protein CASSYLPPRVTNQPQHF.

The CDR3 region is CAWNTGAVGDSPLHF. In DNA, the CDR3 is TGTGCCTGGAACACAGGGGCGGTAGGAGATTCACCCCTCCACTTT. The chain uses TRBV30 and TRBJ1-6; 7 bases line up with TRBD1. CDR3 length equals 15 residues. Trimming took 4 bases from V and 8 from J; bases not matched to a gene: 11. In germline, CDR1 is GTSNPN, CDR2 SVGIG (reference sequence). Drawing the rest from reference TRBV30 and TRBJ1-6, the complete variable domain is SQTIHQWPATLVQPVGSPLSLECTVEGTSNPNLYWYRQAAGRGLQLLFYSVGIGQISSEVPQNLSASRPQDRQFILSSKKLLLSDSGFYLCAWNTGAVGDSPLHFGNGTRLTVT.

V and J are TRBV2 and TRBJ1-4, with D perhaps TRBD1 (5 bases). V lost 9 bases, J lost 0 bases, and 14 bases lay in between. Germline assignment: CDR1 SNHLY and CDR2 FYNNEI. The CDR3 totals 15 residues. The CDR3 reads CARGGGASTNEKLFF. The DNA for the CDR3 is TGTGCCAGGGGGGGAGGGGCTTCAACTAATGAAAAACTGTTTTTT.

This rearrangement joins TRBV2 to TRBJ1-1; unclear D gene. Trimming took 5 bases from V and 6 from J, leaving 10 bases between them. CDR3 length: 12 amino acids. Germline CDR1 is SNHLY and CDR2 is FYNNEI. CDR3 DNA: TGTGCCAGCAGTCCAACGCGGGCTGAAGCTTTCTTT. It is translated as CASSPTRAEAFF.

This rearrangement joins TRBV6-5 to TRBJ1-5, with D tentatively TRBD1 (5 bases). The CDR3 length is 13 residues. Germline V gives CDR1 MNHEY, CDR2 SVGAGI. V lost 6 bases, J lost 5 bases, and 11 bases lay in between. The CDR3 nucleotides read TGTGCCAGCAGCCAGGGAGGGGATCAGCCCCAGCATTTT. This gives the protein CASSQGGDQPQHF.

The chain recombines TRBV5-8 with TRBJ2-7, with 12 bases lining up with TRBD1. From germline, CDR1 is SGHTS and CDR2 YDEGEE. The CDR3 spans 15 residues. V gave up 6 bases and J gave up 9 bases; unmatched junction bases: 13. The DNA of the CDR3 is TGTGCCAGCATCCAAACCGGGACAGGGGGCGCAGGGCAGTACTTC. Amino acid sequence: CASIQTGTGGAGQYF.

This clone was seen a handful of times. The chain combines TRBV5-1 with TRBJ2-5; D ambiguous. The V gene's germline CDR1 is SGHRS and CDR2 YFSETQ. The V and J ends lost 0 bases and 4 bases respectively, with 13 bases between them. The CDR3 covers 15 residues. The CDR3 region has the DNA TGCGCCAGCAGCTTGGCCCCGGCTAGTGGAGAGACCCAGTACTTC. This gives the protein CASSLAPASGETQYF.

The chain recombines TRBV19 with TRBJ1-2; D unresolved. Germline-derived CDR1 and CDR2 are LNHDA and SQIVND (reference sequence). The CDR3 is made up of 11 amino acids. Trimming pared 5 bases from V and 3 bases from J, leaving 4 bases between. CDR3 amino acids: CASSPHYGYTF. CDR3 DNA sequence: TGTGCCAGTAGTCCTCACTATGGCTACACCTTC.

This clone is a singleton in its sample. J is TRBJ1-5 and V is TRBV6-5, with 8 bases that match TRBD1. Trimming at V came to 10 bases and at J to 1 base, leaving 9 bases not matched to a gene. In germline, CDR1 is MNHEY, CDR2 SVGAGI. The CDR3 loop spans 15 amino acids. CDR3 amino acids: CATKQGVLSNQPQHF. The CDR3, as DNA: TGTGCCACTAAACAGGGGGTACTCAGCAATCAGCCCCAGCATTTT.

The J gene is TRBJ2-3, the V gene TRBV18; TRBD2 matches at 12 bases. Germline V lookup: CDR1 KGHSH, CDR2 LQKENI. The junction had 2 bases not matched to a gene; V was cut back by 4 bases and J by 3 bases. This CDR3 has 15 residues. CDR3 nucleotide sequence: TGTGCCAGCTCACAAGGGACTAGCGGGACAGATACGCAGTATTTT. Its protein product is CASSQGTSGTDTQYF.

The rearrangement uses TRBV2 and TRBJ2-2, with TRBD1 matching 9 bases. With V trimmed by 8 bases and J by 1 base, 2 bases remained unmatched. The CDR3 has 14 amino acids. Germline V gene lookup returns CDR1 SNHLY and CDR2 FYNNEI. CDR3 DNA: TGTGCCAGCGGGGACAGGGTGAACACCGGGGAGCTGTTTTTT. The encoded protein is CASGDRVNTGELFF.

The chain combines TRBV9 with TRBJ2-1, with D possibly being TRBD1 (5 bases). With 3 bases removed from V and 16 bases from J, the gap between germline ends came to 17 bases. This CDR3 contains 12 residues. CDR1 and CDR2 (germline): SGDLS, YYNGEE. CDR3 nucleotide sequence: TGTGCCAGCAGCGCAATCGCAGGGTTAAGCTTCTTC. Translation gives CASSAIAGLSFF.

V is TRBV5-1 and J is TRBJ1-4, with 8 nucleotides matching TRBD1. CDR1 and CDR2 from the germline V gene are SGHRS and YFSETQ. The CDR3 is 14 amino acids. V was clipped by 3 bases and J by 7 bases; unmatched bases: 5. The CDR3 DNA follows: TGCGCCAGCAGCTCCGGACAGGGTGGTGAAAAACTGTTTTTT. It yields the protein CASSSGQGGEKLFF.